One TCR beta chain is described in this entry. The PCR employed 60 Vbeta primers together with 13 Jbeta primers. The assay was immunoSEQ multiplex PCR, and TCRdb's table has in-frame clones only and misses some. The sample contains under 200,000 clones, over 75% of which appear only once. The data were obtained in a study of cytomegalovirus exposure and HLA in healthy donors. CDR1 and CDR2 from the germline V gene are LNHDA and SQIVND (reference sequence). The CDR3 loop spans 13 amino acids. V lost 5 bases, J lost 2 bases, and 3 bases stayed unmatched. The TCR comes from a young woman in good health and CMV-seronegative. Sample: PBMCs. This chain connects TRBV19 to TRBJ2-7; TRBD2 matches 7 bases. CDR3 in DNA: TGTGCCAGTAGTCCCGCGGGGGCCTACGAGCAGTACTTC. Amino acid sequence: CASSPAGAYEQYF.